This T cell receptor beta chain is from a study of T cells after yellow fever vaccination. CDR1 and CDR2 (germline): LGHNA, YNFKEQ. Trimming stripped 4 bases from V and 0 bases from J, with 18 bases between. This CDR3 spans 18 amino acids. Synthesis of TCR cDNA relied on 5'RACE template switching, which attached a universal primer site and UMIs. A single record per CDR3 protein comes from TCRdb applying MiXCR to the 5' RACE reads. The profile covers a few hundred thousand distinct CDR3 sequences, with roughly 4.3% appearing a single time and just under 20% taken by the ten largest. Notes on the study in general: Peak timing came faster in the weaker secondary response, day 5 versus 15.

As for this clonotype: What it recognizes is unknown.

The input for sequencing was PBMCs, taken 15 days after the yellow fever booster vaccination. The TCR comes from a man aged 18-30 years who received the YFV17D yellow fever vaccine. The rearrangement links TRBV4-2 to TRBJ1-4; no clear D. DNA for the CDR3: TGTGCCAGCAGCCGTTCCCCCGAGAGGGAGGCAACTAATGAAAAACTGTTTTTT. This codes for CASSRSPEREATNEKLFF.